Given below is one T cell receptor (beta chain) in context. What it binds is not known. The data were taken from a study of cytomegalovirus exposure and HLA in healthy donors. As for the study in general: According to later analysis, the same platform produced the roughly 130 validation and several hundred first-cohort repertoires.

Overall study results and limits: Three CMV-associated chains proved CMV antigen-specific in vitro. The study found most TCR sequences rare, yet found some public TCRs in many donors.

Germline lookup yields CDR1 MGHRA and CDR2 YSYEKL. The CDR3 contains 20 residues. Trimming took off 4 bases at V and 2 bases at J, with 28 bases between the two ends. Data came from immunoSEQ multiplex PCR; TCRdb stores just in-frame clones and leaves some out. Of 55,000 to 80,000 clones listed, approximately 96% are singletons. This sequence originates from a man between 18 and 35 years old in good health and CMV-seropositive. The sequencing input was PBMCs. This chain joins TRBV4-1 and TRBJ2-3, with a tentative D call TRBD2 (6 bases). CDR3 region: CASSRLVGLAGAGPTDTQYF. The CDR3 DNA reads TGCGCCAGCAGCCGTTTAGTTGGCCTAGCTGGCGCGGGACCCACAGATACGCAGTATTTT.